What follows are 20 T cell receptor beta chains derived from one specimen sequenced in a study of control samples from healthy donors and cancer patients (dated by TCRdb to 2019 to 2021). The library was made by the immunoSEQ multiplex PCR assay. As stored in TCRdb, this immuneACCESS dataset retains in-frame rearrangements with V and J assigned. A fraction of the clones does not appear; measured against another copy, unresolved V genes explain less than half of the discrepancy, and the remainder lacks a known reason. The sample table lists approximately 150,000 clones, under 96% of them with a count of one. The biggest ten clones account for under 1.2% of the sample. Sample: blood. All receptors come from a woman in her 30s in good health.

The rearrangement links TRBV7-9 to TRBJ1-1, with a possible D match to TRBD1 (6 bases). The germline gives CDR1 SEHNR, CDR2 FQNEAQ (reference sequence). The CDR3 totals 13 residues. The V gene lost 5 bases and the J gene lost 1 base, with 8 bases spanning the gap. Written as DNA, the CDR3 is TGTGCCAGCAGCATGACAGGGAACACTGAAGCTTTCTTT. It specifies CASSMTGNTEAFF.

The J gene is TRBJ2-3, the V gene TRBV5-5; no clear D. The CDR3 has 15 residues. Germline CDR1 and CDR2: SGHKS and YYEKEE (reference sequence). V lost 0 bases and J 2 bases, leaving 10 bases between the germline ends. CDR3 DNA: TGTGCCAGCAGCTTGGAAAAGGGATACACAGATACGCAGTATTTT. This encodes CASSLEKGYTDTQYF.

The chain joins TRBV7-2 to TRBJ2-2; D is ambiguous. There are 12 residues in the CDR3. CDR1 SGHTA and CDR2 FQGNSA come from the germline V gene. The germline V and J ends were trimmed by 1 base and 7 bases, with 4 bases remaining between them. CDR3 protein: CASSLGVGELFF. The CDR3 region has the DNA TGTGCCAGCAGCTTAGGTGTCGGGGAGCTGTTTTTT.

This chain connects TRBV20-1 to TRBJ2-1, with unresolved D. Germline assignment: CDR1 DFQATT and CDR2 SNEGSKA (reference sequence). The CDR3 has 14 residues. V was clipped by 3 bases and J by 3 bases, with 12 bases between them. The CDR3 DNA follows: TGCAGTGCTAGTCGGCTATCTGGCTACAATGAGCAGTTCTTC. This encodes CSASRLSGYNEQFF.

The chain has TRBV9 and TRBJ2-2, with D hard to call. CDR1 is SGDLS and CDR2 is YYNGEE in the germline V gene. Trimming cost V 4 bases and J 3 bases, with 4 bases left between them. This CDR3 spans 12 amino acids. In nucleotides, the CDR3 is TGTGCCAGCAGCCCGGACACCGGGGAGCTGTTTTTT. The encoded protein is CASSPDTGELFF.

This clone was detected once. The gene calls are TRBV29-1 and TRBJ2-1; unclear D gene. V lost 4 bases and J 5 bases, leaving 6 bases between the germline ends. CDR1 and CDR2 (germline): SQVTM, ANQGSEA. The CDR3 has 11 amino acids. Here the CDR3 DNA reads TGCAGCGTTGGAAAAAACAATGAGCAGTTCTTC. Protein sequence: CSVGKNNEQFF.

For this clone: Mismatch with germline at one junction end may stem from a read error. This sequence joins TRBV7-7 and TRBJ2-7; 7 bases agree with TRBD1. CDR3 length: 15 residues. Per germline, CDR1 SSHAT and CDR2 FNYEAQ (reference sequence). The CDR3 DNA sequence: TGTGCTAGCAGCTTAGCGCCGGGACAGTCCTACGAGCAGTACTTC. Its translation: CASSLAPGQSYEQYF. The entire variable domain, with the rest obtained from reference TRBV7-7 and TRBJ2-7, is as follows: GAGVSQSPRYKVTKRGQDVTLRCDPISSHATLYWYQQALGQGPEFLTYFNYEAQPDKSGLPSDRFSAERPEGSISTLTIQRTEQRDSAMYRCASSLAPGQSYEQYFGPGTRLTVT.

This clone has ten or more counts. The chain recombines TRBV2 with TRBJ2-5; a possible D gene is TRBD2 (6 bases). Trimming pared 5 bases from V and 4 bases from J, leaving 14 bases between. CDR1 is SNHLY and CDR2 is FYNNEI in the germline V gene. The CDR3 has 14 amino acids. The CDR3 sequence: CASSPRRGGETQYF. The DNA of the CDR3 is TGTGCCAGCAGTCCCCGGCGGGGCGGAGAGACCCAGTACTTC. Looking up the rest from reference TRBV2 and TRBJ2-5 gives the full variable domain: EPEVTQTPSHQVTQMGQEVILRCVPISNHLYFYWYRQILGQKVEFLVSFYNNEISEKSEIFDDQFSVERPDGSNFTLKIRSTKLEDSAMYFCASSPRRGGETQYFGPGTRLLVL.

The V call is TRBV28, the J call TRBJ1-6; no clear D. The CDR3 consists of 14 residues. V was pared by 3 bases and J by 8 bases, with 11 bases between. Germline assignment: CDR1 MDHEN and CDR2 SYDVKM. For the CDR3, the DNA is TGTGCCAGCAGTTTTTTACAGCAGGATTCACCCCTCCACTTT. As protein: CASSFLQQDSPLHF.

The CDR3 reads CASSPGSNQPQHF. The CDR3 DNA is TGTGCCAGCAGTCCCGGAAGCAATCAGCCCCAGCATTTT. The rearrangement joins TRBV12-3 or TRBV12-4 to TRBJ1-5; D unresolved. V lost 5 bases and J lost 1, with 6 bases in between. The CDR3 loop spans 13 amino acids.

The chain uses TRBV7-3 and TRBJ2-3, with 7 nucleotides matching TRBD2. There are 16 residues in the CDR3. The V and J ends lost 3 bases and 3 bases, in that order; junction bases with no gene match: 9. Germline V CDR1 and CDR2: SGHTA, FQGTGA. In nucleotides, the CDR3 is TGTGCCAGCAGCTTGAGCGGGATAGCTTTGACAGATACGCAGTATTTT. Protein product: CASSLSGIALTDTQYF. The variable domain in full, with the rest retrieved from reference TRBV7-3 and TRBJ2-3, is GAGVSQTPSNKVTEKGKYVELRCDPISGHTALYWYRQSLGQGPEFLIYFQGTGAADDSGLPNDRFFAVRPEGSVSTLKIQRTERGDSAVYLCASSLSGIALTDTQYFGPGTRLTVL.

The V call is TRBV2, the J call TRBJ1-1, with a weak D call TRBD1 (6 bases). V was cut by 6 bases and J by 5 bases, with 16 bases left in between. Germline CDR1 reads SNHLY; CDR2 reads FYNNEI. The CDR3 is 14 residues long. The DNA of the CDR3 is TGTGCCAGCAGCCAGGGGAGGGGTGGGACTGAAGCTTTCTTT. Protein sequence: CASSQGRGGTEAFF. Filled out from reference TRBV2 and TRBJ1-1, the complete variable domain reads EPEVTQTPSHQVTQMGQEVILRCVPISNHLYFYWYRQILGQKVEFLVSFYNNEISEKSEIFDDQFSVERPDGSNFTLKIRSTKLEDSAMYFCASSQGRGGTEAFFGQGTRLTVV.

The chain couples TRBV28 to TRBJ1-2, with TRBD1 as a possible D gene (5 bases). Germline CDR1 reads MDHEN; CDR2 reads SYDVKM. The CDR3 has 16 residues. The ends were cut back, 7 bases at V and 4 bases at J, with 22 bases in the middle. The CDR3 is CASTHLPATVIYGYTF. CDR3 in DNA: TGTGCCAGCACCCACCTCCCGGCGACAGTGATCTATGGCTACACCTTC.

This sequence joins TRBV5-1 and TRBJ1-1, with D unclear. The CDR3 is made up of 12 amino acids. CDR1 and CDR2 from the germline V gene are SGHRS and YFSETQ. V lost 7 bases, J lost 0 bases, and 7 bases lay in between. CDR3 loop: CASRAVNTEAFF. The CDR3 nucleotides read TGCGCCAGCCGGGCAGTGAACACTGAAGCTTTCTTT.

Only a few counts were recorded for this clone. The chain employs TRBV7-5 and TRBJ1-5; the table's D call of TRBD1 was not tested on the DNA. TRBV7-5 is a documented pseudogene. This CDR3 region has 15 residues. CDR3: CARSILDRRNQPQHF. CDR3 coding DNA: TGTGCCAGAAGCATATTAGACAGGAGGAATCAGCCCCAGCATTTT.

Points on this clone: Within the sample, other DNA sequences also encode this same CDR3. J is TRBJ2-7 and V is TRBV7-6, with TRBD2 matching over 8 bases. Unmatched junction bases numbered 8, after V lost 5 bases and J lost 2 bases. CDR1 SGHVS and CDR2 FNYEAQ come from the germline V gene. The CDR3 has 15 residues. The chain's CDR3 is CASSRVGGGTYEQYF. The CDR3 DNA reads as TGTGCCAGCAGCCGGGTCGGGGGGGGTACCTACGAGCAGTACTTC.

V and J are TRBV6-5 and TRBJ1-6; D gene unclear. This CDR3 is built from 13 residues. Deletions cut 0 bases from V and 5 bases from J, with 2 bases between. Looked up from germline, CDR1 is MNHEY and CDR2 is SVGAGI. The CDR3 region has the DNA TGTGCCAGCAGTTACTCTAATAATTCACCCCTCCACTTT. Encoded protein: CASSYSNNSPLHF.

The chain recombines TRBV10-3 with TRBJ1-3; the match to TRBD1 covers 9 bases. The V gene's germline CDR1 is ENHRY and CDR2 SYGVKD. This CDR3 is 16 amino acids long. V dropped 3 bases and J dropped 1; count of bases not matched to a gene: 4. The CDR3: CAISEGTGKSGNTIYF. The CDR3 DNA reads as TGTGCCATCAGTGAAGGGACAGGGAAGTCTGGAAACACCATATATTTT.

The V call is TRBV28, the J call TRBJ1-1, with 8 bases identical to TRBD1. CDR3 length equals 13 residues. V shed 6 bases and J 5 bases; nucleotides not matched to a gene: 5. CDR1 is MDHEN, CDR2 SYDVKM, per germline. The CDR3 reads CASSGQGKTEAFF. The CDR3 nucleotides read TGTGCCAGCAGCGGACAGGGAAAAACTGAAGCTTTCTTT.

The chain joins TRBV2 to TRBJ1-5, with TRBD1 identical over 9 bases. Germline CDR1 and CDR2: SNHLY and FYNNEI. There are 17 residues in the CDR3. Trimming removed 5 bases from V and 0 bases from J; junction bases left unmatched: 8. The CDR3 DNA follows: TGTGCCAGCAGTCGGACAGGGGCGCAGTATAGCAATCAGCCCCAGCATTTT. This encodes CASSRTGAQYSNQPQHF.